This T cell receptor (beta chain) was documented in a study of naive and memory T cell subsets. General study findings and limits: Potentially, T cell activation and differentiation skew this RNA-based measurement.

Four PCR rounds used nested alpha and beta constant region primers plus the SP2 primer. Blood and skin TCR RNA was reverse transcribed with alpha and beta constant primers. TCRdb called the 5' RACE reads again in MiXCR, with one record for every CDR3 protein. The data hold 45,000 to 55,000 distinct CDR3 sequences, with approximately 4.5% observed a single time. This clonotype was found many times. As yet, its antigen is unknown. The library had UMIs added by 3' ligation of an oligonucleotide to TCR cDNA. RNA was extracted from 2 to 2.5 ml of whole blood of healthy adults. Reverse transcription used DNase-treated unsorted total RNA, aiming for roughly 1 to 1000 ng. Germline V gene lookup returns CDR1 GTSNPN and CDR2 SVGIG (reference sequence). Between the trimmed V and J ends, which lost 4 bases and 1 base, there was a span of 10 bases. The CDR3 covers 13 residues.

The chain has TRBV30 and TRBJ1-1; D not certain. This receptor was taken from a female donor in good health. CDR3 in DNA: TGTGCCTGGAACCGGGTGGGGAACACTGAAGCTTTCTTT. This encodes CAWNRVGNTEAFF.